The clone carrying this TCR beta chain was detected a few times. Per the study methods: Reference gene primers were amplified, and this amplification served to estimate nucleated cell counts. This table comes from immunoSEQ multiplex PCR, and its TCRdb copy is limited to in-frame clones, with some not included. Clone size and the V and J calls come from that table; the DNA yielded D and trimming. This table has over 250,000 clones, around 86% appearing once. The record originates from a study of blood T cell repertoires in COVID-19. The overall study: Acute and convalescent COVID-19 specimens originated in the United States, Italy and Spain. Sources were T cells, B-cell-depleted T cells, or PBMCs; the material itself was cDNA or gDNA.

The TCR was taken from a woman aged 40 to 50 who had recovered from COVID-19. Sequenced: peripheral blood.

Here the CDR3 reads CASSFLGHRRGEQYF. CDR3 DNA sequence: TGCGCCAGCAGCTTCCTGGGACACCGAAGGGGCGAGCAGTACTTC. The chain uses TRBV5-1 and TRBJ2-7; maybe TRBD1 (6 bases). Trimming left V 2 bases short and J 6 bases short, with 18 bases between. The CDR3 sequence is 15 residues long. The germline CDR1 and CDR2 sequences are SGHRS and YFSETQ.